The present TCR beta chain was sequenced within a study of T cell responses to AZD1222 COVID-19 vaccine (dated by TCRdb to the early 2020s). For context, the study as a whole: AZD1222 recipients whose second dose came at about 4 weeks and those whose second dose came at about 12 weeks were combined into one group, since spike-specific TCR depth and breadth did not differ between the two schedules. Trial participants were enrolled into age subgroups of 18-55, 56-69 and 70-plus years, which contained approximately 150, 30 and 60 TCR-sequenced participants, respectively. A total of 233 trial participants underwent TCR sequencing, of whom about 200 received two doses of AZD1222 and roughly 25 received two doses of the MenACWY control vaccine. Overall results and qualifications from the work: Participants were mostly white British and included more females than males, and it was suggested by the authors that clonal diversity may have been underestimated. A significant rise in spike-specific TCR breadth and depth was observed after two AZD1222 doses relative to day 0 and relative to MenACWY recipients. Epitopes outside the regions mutated in the B.1.351 and B.1.1.7 variants were reportedly recognized by nearly half of the unique spike-specific TCRs. The 56-69-year group was small, and its depth increase did not reach significance, likely because of low power. Because no day 14 peak-response samples were available, the repertoires could be characterized only after the peak T cell response. Conclusions about previously exposed vaccinees are limited, since just 6 or 7 AZD1222 recipients were seropositive for SARS-CoV-2 at baseline. The whole spike protein was spanned by vaccine-associated CD4 TCRs, and dominant responses were seen in regions 160-218 and 743-854.

The cysteine opens and the phenylalanine closes a CDR3 of 13 amino acids. Just the 39-base CDR3 DNA is kept, in frame starting at base 1. V is pared back by 11 bases and J by 6 bases, with 20 bases lying between the germline termini. CDR1 is given as MNHEY and CDR2 as SMNVEV, both from the germline V gene (reference sequence). A remark on this clone: Its target antigen remains unknown. No much larger clone is present one base from it, and per-base qualities are unavailable.

The CDR3 regions of human TCRbeta chains were analyzed by immunosequencing. In the source study's methods: Repertoire TCRs were checked for matches against a reference library of SARS-CoV-2-specific TCRs that had been generated using the MIRA antigen-specificity platform. Breadth was defined as the fraction of unique TCRs that were SARS-CoV-2-associated, and depth was defined as the fraction of total T cells that were SARS-CoV-2-associated. Using the MIRA data, each spike-specific TCR was assigned both to the spike region to which the TCR was reactive and to a CD4 or CD8 class. Log10-transformed breadth and depth values were compared by one-way ANOVA with Sidak's multiple comparisons tests. The clones in this table, taken by TCRdb from immuneACCESS, are in-frame only. Not every clone is retained; where verified, under half of the shortfall comes from an unresolved V gene, and the cause of the rest is unknown. D and trimming were read from the DNA, whereas the V and J calls and clone size are those reported in that table. This sample is represented by fewer than 200,000 clones; over 80% of them were singletons. Under 2.5% of the sample is held by the ten biggest clonotypes.

The label giving this sample's time point can be read as: baseline before first vaccination. Vaccinee samples were obtained from the UK trials COV001 and COV002, which included a single-blind randomized controlled phase 2/3 trial of AZD1222 (ChAdOx1 nCoV-19) in healthy adults. Trial participant PBMC samples were collected at day 0 and day 28 after the second dose for TCRbeta chain sequencing. This receptor was identified in an adult in good health. The sample consisted of peripheral blood, taken on day 0 of AZD1222 vaccination. The rearranged chain carries TRBV27 and TRBJ2-7, with no D gene named confidently. For the CDR3, the sequence is CASGWPYNGEQYF. The DNA sequence follows: TGTGCCTCCGGGTGGCCATACAACGGCGAGCAGTACTTC.